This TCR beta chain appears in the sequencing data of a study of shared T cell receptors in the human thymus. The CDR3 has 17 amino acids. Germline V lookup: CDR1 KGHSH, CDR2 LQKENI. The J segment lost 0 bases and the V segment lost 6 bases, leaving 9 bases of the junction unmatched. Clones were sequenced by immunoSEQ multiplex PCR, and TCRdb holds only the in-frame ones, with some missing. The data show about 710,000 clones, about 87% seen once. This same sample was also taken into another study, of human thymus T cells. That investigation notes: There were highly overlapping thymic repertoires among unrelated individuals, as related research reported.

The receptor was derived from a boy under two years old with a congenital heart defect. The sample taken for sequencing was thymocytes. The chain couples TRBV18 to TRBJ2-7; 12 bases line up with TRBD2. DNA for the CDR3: TGTGCCAGCTCCCCCTCCGGACTAGCGGGAAGCTCCTACGAGCAGTACTTC. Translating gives CASSPSGLAGSSYEQYF.